These T cell receptor beta chains were read from a single sample in a study of T-cell memory formation after mild COVID-19. TCRdb used MiXCR to reprocess the 5' RACE reads, holding one entry per CDR3 protein. In the table there are roughly 350,000 distinct CDR3 sequences, 28% of which are singletons. The sequencing input was PBMCs or a T cell subset sorted from them (not recorded which). These receptors all stem from an adult woman who had mild COVID-19 (a few samples of this study predate the infection). Cell type and time point are not known. The conserved cysteine and the conserved F or W are not part of the CDR3 here.

j_call,v_call,cdr3_length,cdr3_aa
TRBJ2-7,TRBV15,16,ATSRDPAWDRGTYEQY
TRBJ2-3,TRBV5-1,16,ASSLEGFYGLAGGTQY
TRBJ2-2,TRBV15,13,ATSRDGAPTGELF
TRBJ2-7,TRBV5-6,12,ASTTPAGYDEQY
TRBJ2-1,TRBV12-3/TRBV12-4,12,ASSSEGTYNEQF
TRBJ2-3,TRBV12-3/TRBV12-4,13,ASSFTGTSGRAQY
TRBJ2-7,TRBV10-3,13,AISDNSIFSYEQY
TRBJ1-3,TRBV4-1,15,ASSQVGTRGRGNTIY
TRBJ1-3,TRBV6-1,13,ASRVPRIPGNTIY
TRBJ1-2,TRBV5-1,12,ASSRVETSYGYT
TRBJ1-1,TRBV12-3/TRBV12-4,11,ASSPQVDTEAF
TRBJ2-5,TRBV7-2,13,ASSFSGTSGGTQY
TRBJ1-6,TRBV5-1,14,ASSLALNKYNSPLH
TRBJ2-1,TRBV6-2/TRBV6-3,13,ASRGAGLEWNEQF
TRBJ2-3,TRBV24-1,16,ATSEFGRGGAPRYTQY
TRBJ2-3,TRBV7-2,11,ASSPRTTDTQY
TRBJ2-3,TRBV3-1,11,ASSQRGADTQY
TRBJ2-7,TRBV7-2,14,ASSLLTSGGRYEQY
TRBJ2-1,TRBV6-1,13,ASSLDSGAVYEQF
TRBJ2-7,TRBV19,13,ASSPLAGGFSEQY
TRBJ2-7,TRBV20-1,9,SAPDRGQQY
TRBJ2-1,TRBV2,13,ARLRDAAPHNEQF
TRBJ2-7,TRBV6-5,10,AVSGNGAEQY
TRBJ2-7,TRBV3-1,12,ASSPRAGSYEQY
TRBJ2-5,TRBV15,13,ATSRDVNSQETQY
TRBJ1-4,TRBV5-1,15,ASSPGPLGSFEEKLF
TRBJ1-1,TRBV5-4,13,ASSHPGQQNTEAF
TRBJ2-7,TRBV6-5,13,ASSYSNSGSYEQY
TRBJ2-2,TRBV6-5,15,ASSPGTGPLGIGELF
TRBJ2-2,TRBV5-4,10,AFTGATGELF
TRBJ2-5,TRBV15,13,ATSRDTGTQETQY
TRBJ2-1,TRBV12-3/TRBV12-4,14,ASSQLAGGPEDEQF
TRBJ2-3,TRBV29-1,13,SVGQGSRYTDTQY